This paragraph reports one TCR beta chain. Its antigen remains undetermined. No base quality values were provided; no much bigger clone lies one nucleotide off. The V and J ends are trimmed by 5 bases and 5 bases, leaving 12 bases between them. The CDR3 runs 13 residues from the cysteine to the phenylalanine. Only the CDR3 part of the read is kept: 39 bases, read in frame from the first base. From a lookup of the germline V gene (reference sequence), CDR1 and CDR2 are LNHDA and SQIVND. The data were taken from a study of OX40 agonist ivuxolimab in advanced cancers. Background for the entire study: Ivuxolimab was a fully human IgG2 agonistic monoclonal antibody targeting the costimulatory receptor OX40 (CD134). Intravenous ivuxolimab was administered to patients every 2 weeks at six dose levels: 0.01, 0.1, 0.3, 1.5, 3 and 10 mg/kg. Of the roughly 53 patients in dose escalation, some 19 had hepatocellular carcinoma, roughly 15 had melanoma, 9 had renal cell carcinoma and 9 had head and neck cancer. The dose-escalation cohort was around 83% male with a mean age of approximately 60 years, ranging from roughly 23 to 90. Patients were allowed to have had prior anti-PD-1, anti-PD-L1 or anti-CTLA-4 therapy, and around 40% of the dose-escalation patients had previously received checkpoint inhibitors. Partial responses were achieved by three dose-escalation patients, of whom one had hepatocellular carcinoma and two had cutaneous melanoma. The point of sequencing TCRbeta in the periphery was to test whether ivuxolimab changed TCR sequence diversity and drove clonal T-cell expansion. The paper describes the monotherapy dose-escalation part (N ≈ 50 patients) of the phase I trial of ivuxolimab. Paper-wide results and their limitations: In the 0.1-3.0 mg/kg groups, partial responders had among the lowest normalized peripheral clonal expansion, particularly in CD8+ T cells. Antigen specificity was not determined for the clonally expanded peripheral T cells. Low levels of normalized T-cell clonal expansion were also seen in some nonresponding patients. After ivuxolimab, expanded clones were on average more numerous among CD8+ T cells than among CD4+ T cells. Clonal expansion of both CD4+ and CD8+ blood T cells was observed from baseline to week 6 at doses 0.1 to 3.0 mg/kg.

Patients with a history of autoimmune disease or receiving systemic immunosuppression were excluded from the trial. In every dose cohort, peripheral blood was drawn for TCR sequencing at baseline, cycle 4 day 1, and cycle 7 day 1. The samples were drawn from a first-in-human, open-label, multicenter phase I dose-escalation trial of ivuxolimab. Adults with locally advanced or metastatic melanoma, renal cell, hepatocellular, or head and neck squamous cell carcinoma were enrolled in the trial. Before TCR sequencing, CD4+ T cells and CD8+ T cells were sorted from peripheral blood as separate populations. Genomic DNA was extracted from sorted cells for sequencing of the TCRbeta CDR3 region. TCRbeta CDR3 regions were sequenced using the immunoSEQ Assay. This is the immuneACCESS table as TCRdb keeps it, with only in-frame sequences that have V and J called. A part of the clones is gone; compared with another copy, unresolved V genes explain less than half, and the rest is unexplained. This sample gives 55,000 to 85,000 clones in total; just over 85% of them show up just once. The leading ten clones occupy more than 0.65% of the sample.

The sequence came from an adult with an advanced solid tumor such as melanoma, head and neck, liver or kidney cancer. The starting material was CD4+ or CD8+ T cells sorted from blood, obtained in a trial of the OX40 agonist ivuxolimab. Recombination linked TRBV19 to TRBJ2-5; possibly the D gene is TRBD1, per 6 matching bases. For the CDR3, the sequence is CASSDRSGETQYF. The base sequence is TGTGCCAGTAGTGACAGGTCCGGGGAGACCCAGTACTTC.